What follows describes a single TCR beta chain. These data are taken from a study of T cell responses to AZD1222 COVID-19 vaccine. The germline CDR1 and CDR2 sequences are MNHEY and SVGAGI. The CDR3 contains 11 residues. Trimming left V 9 bases short and J 9 bases short, with 13 bases between. Repertoires were generated with immunoSEQ multiplex PCR, while TCRdb's copy carries only in-frame clones and drops some. The table lists about 120,000 clones, approximately 87% of them singletons. The sequences come from peripheral blood, collected on day 0 of AZD1222 vaccination. This clonotype was obtained from an adult in good health. This chain uses TRBV6-5 with TRBJ2-3; unclear D gene. The chain's CDR3 is CASQTRGTQYF. CDR3 bases: TGTGCCAGTCAGACCAGAGGCACGCAGTATTTT.